Shown below are 25 T cell receptor beta chains from a single sample sequenced in a study of blood T cell repertoires in COVID-19. Assay: immunoSEQ multiplex PCR; the TCRdb copy retains only in-frame clones and omits some. The data show 310,000 or so clones, around 89% seen once. The material sequenced was peripheral blood. The receptors here all came from a man aged 18-30 years who had recovered from COVID-19.

The V and J genes are TRBV7-2 and TRBJ1-2, with D possibly matching TRBD1 (5 bases). Trimming left V 5 bases short and J 2 bases short, with 27 bases between. Germline CDR1 SGHTA, CDR2 FQGNSA. The CDR3 runs to 19 residues. This CDR3 reads CASSITGTRLEGLNYGYTF. Written as DNA, the CDR3 is TGTGCCAGCAGCATCACCGGGACTCGATTAGAGGGGTTAAACTATGGCTACACCTTC.

V usage is TRBV3-1 (or the pseudogene TRBV3-2) and J usage is TRBJ2-2; 7 bases are shared with TRBD2. The germline V gene encodes CDR1 LGHDT and CDR2 YNNKEL (reference sequence). This CDR3 has 15 amino acids. V was pared by 1 base and J by 7 bases, with 6 bases of the junction left unmatched. The CDR3 here is CASSQVGGAIGELFF. CDR3 DNA: TGTGCCAGCAGCCAAGTGGGAGGGGCGATCGGGGAGCTGTTTTTT.

This chain links TRBV6-1 with TRBJ2-7; TRBD1 aligns across 8 bases. The CDR3 is 17 residues long. V was clipped by 6 bases and J by 1 base; unmatched bases: 14. Germline values: CDR1 MNHNS, CDR2 SASEGT. The DNA for the CDR3 is TGTGCCAGCAGGGAAAGTCGGGCCGACAGGGGATCCTACGAGCAGTACTTC. Translation: CASRESRADRGSYEQYF.

The chain uses TRBV5-3 and TRBJ2-7; the match to TRBD1 covers 7 bases. TRBV5-3 is assigned to the ORF class and has an uncertain function. This CDR3 contains 13 residues. V dropped 3 bases and J dropped 6; count of bases not matched to a gene: 6. This CDR3 reads CARSSPKGAEQYF. In DNA, the CDR3 is TGTGCCAGAAGCTCGCCTAAGGGGGCCGAGCAGTACTTC.

This chain connects TRBV3-1 (or the pseudogene TRBV3-2) to TRBJ2-7; 7 nucleotides match TRBD2. From germline, CDR1 is LGHDT and CDR2 YNNKEL (reference sequence). This CDR3 is built from 14 residues. The junction had 5 bases not matched to a gene; V was cut back by 1 base and J by 5 bases. The CDR3, as DNA: TGTGCCAGCAGCCAAGCAGGGAGGGTAAACGAGCAGTACTTC. It is translated as CASSQAGRVNEQYF.

CDR3 sequence reads: CASSLAGTGVTNYGYTF. CDR3 bases: TGTGCCAGCAGCTTAGCCGGGACAGGAGTCACTAACTATGGCTACACCTTC. V is TRBV7-3 and J is TRBJ1-2; 8 nucleotides line up with TRBD1. The germline gives CDR1 SGHTA, CDR2 FQGTGA. J was trimmed by 0 bases and V by 2 bases; bases with no gene match: 8. The CDR3 extends over 17 amino acids.

The CDR3 reads CASSLPSGIGELFF. CDR3 DNA sequence: TGTGCCAGCAGCTTACCTAGCGGGATCGGGGAGCTGTTTTTT. The chain has TRBV7-9 and TRBJ2-2, with 9 bases matching TRBD2. This CDR3 contains 14 residues. Per the germline V gene, CDR1 is SEHNR and CDR2 is FQNEAQ (reference sequence). After removal of 2 bases from V and 7 bases from J, the junction contained 2 bases not matched to a gene.

The chain links TRBV19 to TRBJ2-1, with D uncertain. Germline lookup yields CDR1 LNHDA and CDR2 SQIVND (reference sequence). V gave up 7 bases and J gave up 7 bases, with 17 bases separating them. The CDR3 contains 14 residues. CDR3 coding DNA: TGTGCCAGTAAGGTGGGCCCCCATGAAAATGAGCAGTTCTTC. As protein: CASKVGPHENEQFF. Based on the CDR3 plus reference TRBV19 and TRBJ2-1, the full variable domain is DGGITQSPKYLFRKEGQNVTLSCEQNLNHDAMYWYRQDPGQGLRLIYYSQIVNDFQKGDIAEGYSVSREKKESFPLTVTSAQKNPTAFYLCASKVGPHENEQFFGPGTRLTVL.

The rearrangement joins TRBV11-3 to TRBJ2-7, with D possibly TRBD1 on 7 matching bases. This CDR3 comprises 15 residues. Trimming shortened V by 3 bases and J by 6 bases, and 18 bases separated the two germline ends. Looked up from germline, CDR1 is SGHNT and CDR2 is YENEEA. CDR3 sequence: CASSFTGASEGEQYF. DNA for the CDR3: TGTGCCAGCAGCTTTACAGGGGCTTCGGAGGGCGAGCAGTACTTC.

The V call is TRBV19, the J call TRBJ1-2; no firm D call. This CDR3 contains 15 residues. V lost 3 bases to trimming and J lost 5 bases, with 16 bases between them. CDR1 LNHDA and CDR2 SQIVND come from the germline V gene (reference sequence). CDR3 nucleotides: TGTGCCAGTAGTATCTTAAACTTGAGAGGGTATGGCTACACCTTC. It translates to CASSILNLRGYGYTF.

V gene TRBV5-4 combines with J gene TRBJ2-5; D is possibly TRBD1 (6 bases). Germline V gives CDR1 SGHNT, CDR2 YYREEE (reference sequence). This CDR3 is 13 amino acids long. V dropped 3 bases and J dropped 3 bases, with 9 bases sitting between them. This CDR3 reads CASSSQGEETQYF. CDR3 in DNA: TGTGCCAGCAGCTCACAGGGTGAAGAGACCCAGTACTTC.

The chain recombines TRBV19 with TRBJ2-5, with D maybe TRBD2 (6 bases). The germline V gene has CDR1 LNHDA and CDR2 SQIVND (reference sequence). The CDR3 spans 11 residues. Deletions cut 10 bases from V and 5 bases from J, with 11 bases between. In DNA form, the CDR3 reads TGTGCCACACGACTAGGGGAGACCCAGTACTTC. Encoded protein: CATRLGETQYF.

This chain connects TRBV2 to TRBJ1-2; 8 bases match TRBD1. The CDR3 contains 15 residues. The junction had 14 bases not matched to a gene; V was cut back by 8 bases and J by 6 bases. Germline V CDR1 and CDR2: SNHLY, FYNNEI. CDR3 DNA: TGTGCCAGCCGAGAACCGGGACAGGCCCCTCATGGCTACACCTTC. Its translation: CASREPGQAPHGYTF.

This sequence joins TRBV10-3 and TRBJ1-2; a weak D match, TRBD1 (5 bases). The CDR3 has 13 residues. The germline gives CDR1 ENHRY, CDR2 SYGVKD. V shed 6 bases and J shed 2 bases, with 10 bases lying between them. CDR3 region: CAISSQGNYGYTF. CDR3 bases: TGTGCCATCAGCTCCCAGGGAAACTATGGCTACACCTTC.

The chain couples TRBV18 to TRBJ1-1, with D tentatively TRBD1 (6 bases). V was pared by 6 bases and J by 6 bases, with 20 bases between. This CDR3 region has 15 residues. The germline V gene encodes CDR1 KGHSH and CDR2 LQKENI. The CDR3 DNA is TGTGCCAGCTCGTTGCTACAGGGAGAATATTCTGAAGCTTTCTTT. Protein sequence: CASSLLQGEYSEAFF.

The chain combines TRBV11-2 with TRBJ2-1, with 11 bases identical to TRBD2. J was trimmed by 6 bases and V by 4 bases; bases with no gene match: 8. The CDR3 contains 16 residues. Per the germline V gene, CDR1 is SGHAT and CDR2 is FQNNGV. The CDR3 sequence is CASSWDLAGGLNEQFF. The CDR3 DNA sequence: TGTGCCAGCAGCTGGGATTTAGCGGGAGGGCTCAATGAGCAGTTCTTC.

The J gene is TRBJ2-1, the V gene TRBV11-3, with 14 nucleotides matching TRBD2. Germline V CDR1 and CDR2: SGHNT, YENEEA. The ends lost 5 bases at V and 8 bases at J; junction bases unmatched: 5. This CDR3 spans 15 amino acids. CDR3 region: CASSPGLAGVDEQFF. CDR3 in DNA: TGTGCCAGCAGCCCGGGACTAGCGGGAGTGGATGAGCAGTTCTTC.

The genes are TRBV5-1 and TRBJ1-1; the match to TRBD1 covers 7 bases. The J segment lost 2 bases and the V segment lost 5 bases, leaving 6 bases of the junction unmatched. The CDR3 has 14 amino acids. Germline CDR1 is SGHRS and CDR2 is YFSETQ. CDR3 amino acids: CASRRGTDNTEAFF. The CDR3 bases are TGCGCCAGCAGACGCGGGACAGACAACACTGAAGCTTTCTTT.

In this sample, this clone turned up once. The chain uses TRBV18 and TRBJ2-1; D perhaps matches TRBD2 (6 bases). V lost 2 bases and J 6 bases, leaving 11 bases between the germline ends. CDR3 length: 14 residues. CDR1 is KGHSH, CDR2 LQKENI, per germline. This CDR3 reads CASSPKEGRNEQFF. In nucleotides, the CDR3 is TGTGCCAGCTCACCAAAGGAGGGGCGCAATGAGCAGTTCTTC.

This rearrangement joins TRBV28 to TRBJ2-5; 9 positions agree with TRBD2. CDR1 and CDR2 (germline): MDHEN, SYDVKM. This CDR3 region has 16 residues. After removal of 7 bases from V and 4 bases from J, the junction contained 13 bases not matched to a gene. The CDR3 sequence: CASTPERGDLVETQYF. The CDR3 DNA is TGTGCCAGCACCCCAGAGCGGGGGGACCTTGTAGAGACCCAGTACTTC.

V is TRBV7-2 and J is TRBJ2-5, with 7 bases aligning to TRBD1. Germline V lookup: CDR1 SGHTA, CDR2 FQGNSA. V shed 6 bases and J 4 bases; nucleotides not matched to a gene: 8. The CDR3 contains 14 residues. CDR3 region: CASRRDRAPETQYF. CDR3 sequence (DNA): TGTGCCAGCAGGCGAGACAGGGCCCCAGAGACCCAGTACTTC.

This clone was observed once. The gene calls are TRBV18 and TRBJ1-1, with 10 nucleotides matching TRBD1. Trimming cost V 1 base and J 5 bases; bases outside gene matches: 10. This CDR3 has 17 amino acids. Germline CDR1 KGHSH, CDR2 LQKENI. CDR3 protein: CASSPQKKTGGVTEAFF. The CDR3 nucleotides are TGTGCCAGCTCACCACAAAAGAAGACAGGGGGCGTTACTGAAGCTTTCTTT.

V usage is TRBV18 and J usage is TRBJ2-7, with TRBD2 identical over 9 bases. Germline V CDR1 and CDR2: KGHSH, LQKENI. The CDR3 totals 14 residues. The trim removed 6 bases at V and 7 bases at J, leaving 10 bases unmatched. The CDR3 reads CASSRPGLAREQYF. The CDR3 bases are TGTGCCAGCTCTCGCCCGGGACTAGCTCGTGAGCAGTACTTC.

The CDR3 nucleotides are TGTGCCATCAGTAACAGGGGTCTCTACGAGCAGTACTTC. Its translation is CAISNRGLYEQYF. V gene TRBV10-3 combines with J gene TRBJ2-7; 7 bases map to TRBD1. Losses at the gene ends were 5 bases for V and 3 bases for J; bases not matched to a gene: 4. Germline CDR1 is ENHRY and CDR2 is SYGVKD. CDR3 size: 13 residues.

V gene TRBV2 combines with J gene TRBJ1-5; 9 bases align to TRBD1. V was pared by 6 bases and J by 7 bases, with 10 bases of the junction left unmatched. CDR1 and CDR2 (germline): SNHLY, FYNNEI. The CDR3 runs to 15 residues. CDR3 in amino acids: CASSPGQGVGQPQHF. The CDR3, as DNA: TGTGCCAGCAGCCCGGGACAGGGTGTTGGGCAGCCCCAGCATTTT.